This T cell receptor beta chain was sequenced in a study of blood T cell repertoires in COVID-19. In its sample, this clone was seen once. In the original workflow: Amplified reference gene primers provided the basis for estimating nucleated cell counts. TCRdb's table, derived via immunoSEQ multiplex PCR, lists solely in-frame clones and lacks some. The V and J calls and clone size are taken from that table; D and trimming were inferred from the DNA. The table includes approximately 130,000 clones, roughly 88% detected once. V lost 7 bases to trimming and J lost 1 base; unmatched junction nucleotides: 12. The CDR3 runs 17 residues. Germline V gene lookup returns CDR1 SGHAT and CDR2 FQNNGV.

The source material was peripheral blood. The clonotype comes from a man between 50 and 59 years old with acute or convalescent COVID-19. The chain carries TRBV11-2 and TRBJ2-1; 8 bases agree with TRBD2. The CDR3 loop is CASTTGGLAVSYNEQFF. The CDR3 DNA follows: TGTGCCAGCACCACGGGGGGGCTAGCGGTTTCCTACAATGAGCAGTTCTTC.